The T cell receptor beta chain under discussion was sequenced for a study of T cell responses to AZD1222 COVID-19 vaccine. Profiled with immunoSEQ multiplex PCR; TCRdb holds only in-frame clones, not every one. Of around 92,000 clones listed, roughly 91% were seen once; the top ten hold over 20%. Germline-derived CDR1 and CDR2 are SGHNT and YYREEE (reference sequence). V shed 0 bases and J 3 bases; nucleotides not matched to a gene: 1. This CDR3 is built from 14 residues. The chain uses TRBV5-4 and TRBJ2-5, with 8 nucleotides matching TRBD1. The TCR sequence derives from an adult in good health. The specimen was peripheral blood, collected on day 0 of AZD1222 vaccination. Written as DNA, the CDR3 is TGTGCCAGCAGCTTGGTGGGACAGGAAGAGACCCAGTACTTC. Its translation: CASSLVGQEETQYF.